This TCR beta chain was found in a study of cytomegalovirus exposure and HLA in healthy donors (dated by TCRdb to about 2017). Study-wide context: The 500 to 700 repertoires of the first cohort and the roughly 110 validation repertoires were produced on the same platform, according to a later analysis. The study combined high-throughput TCR immunosequencing, statistical association of individual TCRs with disease status, and machine learning to predict cytomegalovirus infection status. Besides the first cohort of around 670 subjects, a separate validation cohort made up of about 120 different subjects was used. The study aimed to test whether cataloging public T cell receptors could reveal signatures of past pathogen exposure.

The library was obtained by the immunoSEQ multiplex PCR assay. Concerning the study's data processing: To diagnose cytomegalovirus status from the catalog of TCR beta chain sequences, a statistical classification framework was built. This immuneACCESS table, as held by TCRdb, lists in-frame sequences with V and J called but not all clones. Of the missing ones, under half trace to an unresolved V gene in checked studies; the others have no known cause. V, J and clone size are taken as reported in that table, and D and trimming were inferred from the DNA itself. This sample holds approximately 120,000 clones; under 90% were observed only once. The ten largest make up approximately 2% of the sample. Between the V and J ends, shortened by 3 bases and 0 bases respectively, the junction contains 12 bases. Measured from the cysteine to the phenylalanine, the CDR3 is 16 residues long. Only the CDR3 portion is preserved as DNA: 48 bases, with reading frame beginning at the first base. Reading the germline V gene (reference sequence) gives CDR1 SGHKS and CDR2 YYEKEE.

This clone was seen a single time. It lacks a known antigen. No base qualities exist here, and no much larger clone lies one base off it. Separate from the roughly 660-subject first cohort, the validation cohort of roughly 120 subjects was the group to which the donors belonged. Broad study findings and their caveats: In a later analysis, TCRs clustered in the first cohort were found to also tend to co-occur in the 130 or so validation repertoires, with 94% of cluster scores above 0. A total of fewer than 200 TCR beta chains were listed by the study as associated with cytomegalovirus. In vitro tests confirmed that three of the cytomegalovirus-associated TCR beta chains recognize cytomegalovirus antigens. Cytomegalovirus status was reported to be diagnosed by the classifier with high specificity and sensitivity in both the original and validation cohorts. While some public TCRs were present in many individuals, most TCR sequences turned up only very rarely across donors. The validation cohort had no HLA typing available for a later analysis, so co-occurrence within that cohort was assessed over all 110 or so repertoires. It was suggested by the authors that the approach could potentially be generalized to other disease states and immunological phenotypes.

The chain is assembled from TRBV5-5 and TRBJ2-2; the D gene assignment is ambiguous. This receptor was identified in a woman aged 18 to 35 in good health and CMV-seronegative. The source material was PBMCs. The encoded CDR3 is CASSSKLTPNTGELFF. In nucleotide form, the sequence is TGTGCCAGCAGCTCCAAGCTAACTCCGAACACCGGGGAGCTGTTTTTT.